This T cell receptor beta chain appears in the sequencing data of a study of T-cell reconstitution after alpha-beta-depleted transplantation in children. Preparation of the TCRbeta library used unique molecular identifiers. MiXCR, applied by TCRdb to the PCR reads, yields one record per CDR3 protein. This sample yields about 610,000 distinct CDR3 sequences, of which about 10% are seen a single time; 3.5% to 5% belongs to the top ten. Trimming pared 3 bases from V and 2 bases from J, leaving 16 bases between. This CDR3 region has 15 residues. CDR1 is SQVTM, CDR2 ANQGSEA, per germline. Concerning this clonotype: This clone may be a read error of a much larger clone one base away.

This receptor was identified in a human donor who donated a stem cell graft to a child with acute myeloid leukemia. The specimen comprised PBMCs from the stem cell graft donor, sampled from the stem cell graft. The chain recombines TRBV29-1 with TRBJ2-5; D is perhaps TRBD1 or TRBD2 (6 bases each). CDR3 DNA sequence: TGCAGCGTTGACGATCTCCGGAGGGGGCAAGAGACCCAGTACTTC. Its translation is CSVDDLRRGQETQYF. Looking up the rest from reference TRBV29-1 and TRBJ2-5 gives the full variable domain: SAVISQKPSRDICQRGTSLTIQCQVDSQVTMMFWYRQQPGQSLTLIATANQGSEATYESGFVIDKFPISRPNLTFSTLTVSNMSPEDSSIYLCSVDDLRRGQETQYFGPGTRLLVL.